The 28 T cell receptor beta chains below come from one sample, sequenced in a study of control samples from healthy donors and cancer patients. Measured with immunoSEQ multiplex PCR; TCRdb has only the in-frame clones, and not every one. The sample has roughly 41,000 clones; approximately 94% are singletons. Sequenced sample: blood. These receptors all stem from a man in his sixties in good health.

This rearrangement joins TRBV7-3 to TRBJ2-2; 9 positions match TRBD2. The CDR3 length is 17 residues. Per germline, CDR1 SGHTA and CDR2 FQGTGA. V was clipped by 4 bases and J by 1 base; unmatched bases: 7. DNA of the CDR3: TGTGCCAGCAGCTCGTCAGGACTAGCGATGAACACCGGGGAGCTGTTTTTT. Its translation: CASSSSGLAMNTGELFF.

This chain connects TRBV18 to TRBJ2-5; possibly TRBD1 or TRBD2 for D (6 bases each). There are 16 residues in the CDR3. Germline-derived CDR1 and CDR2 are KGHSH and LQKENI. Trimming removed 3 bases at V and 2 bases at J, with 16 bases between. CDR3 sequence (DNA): TGTGCCAGCTCACCTCGACTAGGACAGTTACAAGAGACCCAGTACTTC. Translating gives CASSPRLGQLQETQYF.

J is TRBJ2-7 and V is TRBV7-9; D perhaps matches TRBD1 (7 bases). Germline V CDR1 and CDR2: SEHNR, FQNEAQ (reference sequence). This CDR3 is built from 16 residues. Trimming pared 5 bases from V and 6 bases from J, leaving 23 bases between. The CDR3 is CASSNQGVPVGGEQYF. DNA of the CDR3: TGTGCCAGCAGCAACCAGGGGGTCCCGGTGGGGGGCGAGCAGTACTTC.

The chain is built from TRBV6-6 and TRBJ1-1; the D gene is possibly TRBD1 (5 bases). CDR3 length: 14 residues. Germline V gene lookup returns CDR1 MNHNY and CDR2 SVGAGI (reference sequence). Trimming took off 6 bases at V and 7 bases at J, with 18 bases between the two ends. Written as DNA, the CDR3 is TGTGCCAGCAGCCGCCCCGGGGCGCCGCTTGAAGCTTTCTTT. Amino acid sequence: CASSRPGAPLEAFF.

CDR3 sequence: CASSSPGLHGNIQYF. The CDR3, as DNA: TGTGCCAGCAGCTCTCCGGGACTTCACGGTAACATTCAGTACTTC. The chain uses TRBV5-4 and TRBJ2-4; D perhaps matches TRBD2 (6 bases). V was trimmed by 3 bases and J by 7 bases, leaving 17 bases between them. The CDR3 runs to 15 residues. The germline V gene encodes CDR1 SGHNT and CDR2 YYREEE (reference sequence).

Here the CDR3 reads CASWGTVNTEAFF. The CDR3 DNA reads TGTGCCAGCTGGGGGACGGTGAACACTGAAGCTTTCTTT. The chain links TRBV6-5 to TRBJ1-1, with D perhaps matching TRBD1 (5 bases). CDR1 MNHEY and CDR2 SVGAGI come from the germline V gene. V was clipped by 8 bases and J by 0 bases, with 10 bases between them. CDR3 length: 13 amino acids.

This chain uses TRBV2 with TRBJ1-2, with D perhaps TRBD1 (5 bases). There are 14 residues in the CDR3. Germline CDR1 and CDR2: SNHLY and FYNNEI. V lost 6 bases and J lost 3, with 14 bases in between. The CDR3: CASRRHLGDYGYTF. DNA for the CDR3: TGTGCCAGCAGACGACACCTGGGGGACTATGGCTACACCTTC.

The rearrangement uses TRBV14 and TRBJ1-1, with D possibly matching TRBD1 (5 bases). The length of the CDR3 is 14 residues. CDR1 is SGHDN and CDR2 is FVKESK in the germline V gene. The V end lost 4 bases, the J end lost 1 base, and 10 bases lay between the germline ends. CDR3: CASSPQGWNTEAFF. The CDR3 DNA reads TGTGCCAGCAGCCCCCAGGGTTGGAACACTGAAGCTTTCTTT. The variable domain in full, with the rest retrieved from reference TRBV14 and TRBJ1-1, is EAGVTQFPSHSVIEKGQTVTLRCDPISGHDNLYWYRRVMGKEIKFLLHFVKESKQDESGMPNNRFLAERTGGTYSTLKVQPAELEDSGVYFCASSPQGWNTEAFFGQGTRLTVV.

CDR3: CASSQEREPDYNEQFF. CDR3 in DNA: TGCGCCAGCAGCCAAGAGCGGGAGCCGGACTACAATGAGCAGTTCTTC. The V gene is TRBV4-1, the J gene TRBJ2-1; 7 nucleotides match TRBD2. This CDR3 has 16 amino acids. Trimming removed 0 bases from V and 3 bases from J; junction bases left unmatched: 5. Germline loops: CDR1 MGHRA, CDR2 YSYEKL.

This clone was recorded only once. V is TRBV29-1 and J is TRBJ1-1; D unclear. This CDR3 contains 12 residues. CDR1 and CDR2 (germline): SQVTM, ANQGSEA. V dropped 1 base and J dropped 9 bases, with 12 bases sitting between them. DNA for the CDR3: TGCAGCGTTGAAGTCGAGCCGGCTAAAGCTTTCTTT. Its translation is CSVEVEPAKAFF.

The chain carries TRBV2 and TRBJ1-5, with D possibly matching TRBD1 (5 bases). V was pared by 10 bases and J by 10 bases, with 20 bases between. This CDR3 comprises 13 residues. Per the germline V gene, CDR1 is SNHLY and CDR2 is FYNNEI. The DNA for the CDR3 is TGTGCCACCGCAGACAGTTCCAAGGGACCCCAGCATTTT. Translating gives CATADSSKGPQHF.

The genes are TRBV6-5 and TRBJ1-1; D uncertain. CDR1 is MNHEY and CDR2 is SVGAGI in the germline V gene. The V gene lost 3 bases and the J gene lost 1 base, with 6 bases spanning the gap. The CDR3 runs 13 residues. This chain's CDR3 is CASSYSTNTEAFF. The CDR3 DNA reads TGTGCCAGCAGTTATTCAACGAACACTGAAGCTTTCTTT.

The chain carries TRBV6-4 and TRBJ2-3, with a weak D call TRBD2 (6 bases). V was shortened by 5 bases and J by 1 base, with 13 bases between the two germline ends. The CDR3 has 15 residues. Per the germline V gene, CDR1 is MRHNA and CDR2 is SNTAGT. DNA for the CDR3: TGTGCCAGCAGTCCAGGCGGGGCTGGCACAGATACGCAGTATTTT. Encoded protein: CASSPGGAGTDTQYF.

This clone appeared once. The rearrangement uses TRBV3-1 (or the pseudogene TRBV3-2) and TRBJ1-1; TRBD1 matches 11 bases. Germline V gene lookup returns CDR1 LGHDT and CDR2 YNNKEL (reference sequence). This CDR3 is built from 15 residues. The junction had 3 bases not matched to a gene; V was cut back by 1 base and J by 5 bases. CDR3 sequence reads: CASSQAGTGGTEAFF. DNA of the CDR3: TGTGCCAGCAGCCAAGCCGGGACAGGGGGAACTGAAGCTTTCTTT.

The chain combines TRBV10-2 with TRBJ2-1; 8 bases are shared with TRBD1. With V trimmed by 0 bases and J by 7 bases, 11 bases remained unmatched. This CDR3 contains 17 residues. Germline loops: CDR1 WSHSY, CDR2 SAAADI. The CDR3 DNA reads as TGCGCCAGCAGTGAGTCGATGGGACAGGCGGCTGAGAATGAGCAGTTCTTC. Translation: CASSESMGQAAENEQFF.

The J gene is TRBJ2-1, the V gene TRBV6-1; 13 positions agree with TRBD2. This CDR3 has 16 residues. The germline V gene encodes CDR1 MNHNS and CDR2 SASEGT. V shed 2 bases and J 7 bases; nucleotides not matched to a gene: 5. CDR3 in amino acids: CASSERRLAGGNEQFF. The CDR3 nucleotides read TGTGCCAGCAGTGAACGGAGACTAGCGGGAGGAAATGAGCAGTTCTTC.

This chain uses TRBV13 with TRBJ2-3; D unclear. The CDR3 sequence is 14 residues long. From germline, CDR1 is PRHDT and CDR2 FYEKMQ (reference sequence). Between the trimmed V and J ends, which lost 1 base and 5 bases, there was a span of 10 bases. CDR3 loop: CASSLDLARDTQYF. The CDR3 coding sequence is TGTGCCAGCAGCTTAGATTTGGCGAGAGATACGCAGTATTTT.

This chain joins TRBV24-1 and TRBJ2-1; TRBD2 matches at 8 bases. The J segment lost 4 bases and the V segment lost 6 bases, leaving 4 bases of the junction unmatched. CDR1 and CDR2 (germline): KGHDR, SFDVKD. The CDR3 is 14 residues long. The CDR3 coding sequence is TGTGCCACCAGTCCCGGGAGGGGATACAATGAGCAGTTCTTC. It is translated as CATSPGRGYNEQFF.

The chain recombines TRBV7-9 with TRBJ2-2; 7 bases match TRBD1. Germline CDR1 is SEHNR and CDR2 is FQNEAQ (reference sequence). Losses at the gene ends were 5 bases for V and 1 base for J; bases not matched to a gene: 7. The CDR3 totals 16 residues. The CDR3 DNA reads TGTGCCAGCAGCCTGGGACAGCGGTTGAACACCGGGGAGCTGTTTTTT. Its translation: CASSLGQRLNTGELFF. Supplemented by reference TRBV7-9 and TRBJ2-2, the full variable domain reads DTGVSQNPRHKITKRGQNVTFRCDPISEHNRLYWYRQTLGQGPEFLTYFQNEAQLEKSRLLSDRFSAERPKGSFSTLEIQRTEQGDSAMYLCASSLGQRLNTGELFFGEGSRLTVL.

CDR3 DNA: TGTGCCAGCAGCTTAGTTGAGGGGGCGGGTCAGCCCCAGCATTTT. Protein sequence: CASSLVEGAGQPQHF. The gene calls are TRBV7-6 and TRBJ1-5; the match to TRBD1 covers 7 bases. Trimming cost V 1 base and J 6 bases; bases outside gene matches: 6. The CDR3 runs 15 residues. Germline V CDR1 and CDR2: SGHVS, FNYEAQ.

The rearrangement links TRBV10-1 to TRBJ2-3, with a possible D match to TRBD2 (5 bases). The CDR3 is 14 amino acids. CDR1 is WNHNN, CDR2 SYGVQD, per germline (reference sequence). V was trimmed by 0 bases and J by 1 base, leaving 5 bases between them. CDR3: CASSESAGTDTQYF. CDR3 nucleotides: TGCGCCAGCAGTGAGTCAGCGGGCACAGATACGCAGTATTTT.

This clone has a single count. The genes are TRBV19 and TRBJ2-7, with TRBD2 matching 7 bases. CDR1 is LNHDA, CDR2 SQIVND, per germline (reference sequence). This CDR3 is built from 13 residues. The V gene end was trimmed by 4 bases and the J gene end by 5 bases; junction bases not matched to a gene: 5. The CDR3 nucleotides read TGTGCCAGTAGTAGTGGCGGGAGAAACGAGCAGTACTTC. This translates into CASSSGGRNEQYF.

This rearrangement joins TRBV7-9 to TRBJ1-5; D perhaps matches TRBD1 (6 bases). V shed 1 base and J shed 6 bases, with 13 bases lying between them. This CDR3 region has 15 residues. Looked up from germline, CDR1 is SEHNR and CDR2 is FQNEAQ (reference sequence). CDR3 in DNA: TGTGCCAGCAGCTTAGGAGAGGGGGGGACTCAGCCCCAGCATTTT. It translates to CASSLGEGGTQPQHF.

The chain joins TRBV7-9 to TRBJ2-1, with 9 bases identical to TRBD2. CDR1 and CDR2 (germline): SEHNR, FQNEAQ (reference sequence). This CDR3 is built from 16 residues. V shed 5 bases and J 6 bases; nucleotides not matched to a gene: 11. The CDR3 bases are TGTGCCAGCAGCCCCCGTCCTATGCGGGAGGGCAATGAGCAGTTCTTC. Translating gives CASSPRPMREGNEQFF.

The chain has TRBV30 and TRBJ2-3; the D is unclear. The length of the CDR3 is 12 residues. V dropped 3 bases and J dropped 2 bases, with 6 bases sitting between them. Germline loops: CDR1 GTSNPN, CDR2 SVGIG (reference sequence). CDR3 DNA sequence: TGTGCCTGGAGAGCCTACACAGATACGCAGTATTTT. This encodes CAWRAYTDTQYF.

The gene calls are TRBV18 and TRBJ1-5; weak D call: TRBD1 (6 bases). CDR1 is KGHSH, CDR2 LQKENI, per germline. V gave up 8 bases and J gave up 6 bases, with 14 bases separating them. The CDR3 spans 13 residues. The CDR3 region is CASTGGLAQPQHF. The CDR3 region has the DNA TGTGCCAGCACGGGGGGGCTTGCTCAGCCCCAGCATTTT.

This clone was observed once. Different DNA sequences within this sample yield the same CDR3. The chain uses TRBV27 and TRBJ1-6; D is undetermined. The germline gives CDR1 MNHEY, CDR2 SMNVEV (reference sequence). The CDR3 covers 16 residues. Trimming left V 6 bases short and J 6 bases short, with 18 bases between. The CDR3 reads CASSRSQASLNSPLHF. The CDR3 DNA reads TGTGCCAGCAGCCGATCGCAGGCATCCCTTAATTCACCCCTCCACTTT.

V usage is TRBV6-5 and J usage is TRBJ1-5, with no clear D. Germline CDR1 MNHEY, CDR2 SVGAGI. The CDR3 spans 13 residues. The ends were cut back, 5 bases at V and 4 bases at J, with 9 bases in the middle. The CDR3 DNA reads TGTGCCAGCAGTCCAACGGTGAATCAGCCCCAGCATTTT. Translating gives CASSPTVNQPQHF.